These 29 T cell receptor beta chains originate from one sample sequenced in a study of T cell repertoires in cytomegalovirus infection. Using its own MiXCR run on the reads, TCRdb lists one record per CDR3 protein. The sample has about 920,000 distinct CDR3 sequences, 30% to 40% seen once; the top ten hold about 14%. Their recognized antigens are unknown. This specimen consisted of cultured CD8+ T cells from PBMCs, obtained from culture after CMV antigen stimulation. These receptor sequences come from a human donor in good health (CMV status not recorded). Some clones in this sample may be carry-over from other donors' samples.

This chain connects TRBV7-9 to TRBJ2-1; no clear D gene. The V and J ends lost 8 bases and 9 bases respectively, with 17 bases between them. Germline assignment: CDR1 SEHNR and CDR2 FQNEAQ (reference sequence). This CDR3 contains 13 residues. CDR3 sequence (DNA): TGTGCCAGCGGCTCGACGCTAGGCGGTGAGCAGTTCTTC. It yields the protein CASGSTLGGEQFF. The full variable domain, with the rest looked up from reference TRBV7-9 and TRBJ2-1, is DTGVSQNPRHKITKRGQNVTFRCDPISEHNRLYWYRQTLGQGPEFLTYFQNEAQLEKSRLLSDRFSAERPKGSFSTLEIQRTEQGDSAMYLCASGSTLGGEQFFGPGTRLTVL.

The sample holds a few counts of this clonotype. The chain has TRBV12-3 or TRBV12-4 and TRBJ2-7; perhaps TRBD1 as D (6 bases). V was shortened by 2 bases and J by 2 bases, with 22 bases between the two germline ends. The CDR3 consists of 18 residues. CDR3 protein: CASSLWGLMDSGPYEQYF. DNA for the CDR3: TGTGCCAGCAGTTTATGGGGATTAATGGACAGTGGACCCTACGAGCAGTACTTC.

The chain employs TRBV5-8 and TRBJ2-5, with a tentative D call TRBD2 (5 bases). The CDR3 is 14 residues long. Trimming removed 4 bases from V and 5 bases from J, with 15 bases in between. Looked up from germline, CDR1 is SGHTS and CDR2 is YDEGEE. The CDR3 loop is CASSPPGSGETQYF. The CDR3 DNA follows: TGTGCCAGCAGCCCACCGGGGTCTGGGGAGACCCAGTACTTC.

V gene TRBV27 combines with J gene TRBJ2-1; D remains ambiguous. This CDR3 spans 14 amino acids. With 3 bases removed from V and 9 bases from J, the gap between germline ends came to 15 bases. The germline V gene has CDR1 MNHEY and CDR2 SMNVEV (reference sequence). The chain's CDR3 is CASSFIMGDGEQFF. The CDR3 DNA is TGTGCCAGCAGTTTTATAATGGGTGACGGTGAGCAGTTCTTC.

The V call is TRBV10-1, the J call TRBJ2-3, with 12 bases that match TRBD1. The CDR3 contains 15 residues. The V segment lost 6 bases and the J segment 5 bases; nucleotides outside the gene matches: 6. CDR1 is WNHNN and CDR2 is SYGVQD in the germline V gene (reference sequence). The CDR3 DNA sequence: TGCGCCAGCAGCGCGGGACAGGGGGCTGGAGATACGCAGTATTTT. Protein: CASSAGQGAGDTQYF.

The CDR3 sequence: CASSYFGQGNQPQHF. CDR3 in DNA: TGTGCCAGCAGTTACTTCGGCCAGGGAAATCAGCCCCAGCATTTT. The V call is TRBV6-2 or TRBV6-3, the J call TRBJ1-5, with D perhaps matching TRBD1 (5 bases). Germline-derived CDR1 and CDR2 are MNHEY and SVGEGT. V was trimmed by 1 base and J by 4 bases, leaving 11 bases between them. This CDR3 has 15 residues.

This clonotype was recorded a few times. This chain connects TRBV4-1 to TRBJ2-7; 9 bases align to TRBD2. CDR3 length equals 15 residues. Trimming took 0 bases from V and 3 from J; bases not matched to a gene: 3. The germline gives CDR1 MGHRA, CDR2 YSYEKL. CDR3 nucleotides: TGCGCCAGCAGCCAAGATCCTAGCGGGGTCTACGAGCAGTACTTC. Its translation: CASSQDPSGVYEQYF.

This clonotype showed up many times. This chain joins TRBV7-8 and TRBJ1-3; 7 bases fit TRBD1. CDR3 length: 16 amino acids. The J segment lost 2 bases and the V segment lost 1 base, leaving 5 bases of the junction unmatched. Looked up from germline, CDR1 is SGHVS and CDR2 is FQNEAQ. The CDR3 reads CASSLGPGGAGNTIYF. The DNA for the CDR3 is TGTGCCAGCAGCTTAGGACCAGGGGGTGCTGGAAACACCATATATTTT.

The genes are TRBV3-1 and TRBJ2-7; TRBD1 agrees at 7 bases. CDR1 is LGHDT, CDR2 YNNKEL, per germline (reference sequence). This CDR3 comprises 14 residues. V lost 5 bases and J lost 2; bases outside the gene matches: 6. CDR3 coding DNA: TGTGCCAGCAGCTACAGGGGCAGTACCTACGAGCAGTACTTC. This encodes CASSYRGSTYEQYF.

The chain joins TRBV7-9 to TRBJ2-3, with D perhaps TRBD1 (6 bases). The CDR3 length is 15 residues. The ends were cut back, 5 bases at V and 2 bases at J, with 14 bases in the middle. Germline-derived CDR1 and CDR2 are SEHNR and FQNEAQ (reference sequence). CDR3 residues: CASSHRDIHTDTQYF. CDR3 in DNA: TGTGCCAGCAGCCACCGGGACATACACACAGATACGCAGTATTTT. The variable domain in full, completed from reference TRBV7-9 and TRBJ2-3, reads DTGVSQNPRHKITKRGQNVTFRCDPISEHNRLYWYRQTLGQGPEFLTYFQNEAQLEKSRLLSDRFSAERPKGSFSTLEIQRTEQGDSAMYLCASSHRDIHTDTQYFGPGTRLTVL.

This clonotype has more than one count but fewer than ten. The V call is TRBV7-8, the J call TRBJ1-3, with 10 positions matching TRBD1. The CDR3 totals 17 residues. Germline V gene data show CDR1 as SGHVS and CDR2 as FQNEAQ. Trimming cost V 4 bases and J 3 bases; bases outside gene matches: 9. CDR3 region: CASSSPRQGADGNTIYF. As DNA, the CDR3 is TGTGCCAGCAGCTCGCCCAGACAGGGGGCGGATGGAAACACCATATATTTT.

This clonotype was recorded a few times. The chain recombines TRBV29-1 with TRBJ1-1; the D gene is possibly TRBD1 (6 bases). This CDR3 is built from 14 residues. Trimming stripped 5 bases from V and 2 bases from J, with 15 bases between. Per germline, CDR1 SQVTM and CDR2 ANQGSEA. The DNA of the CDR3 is TGCAGCGTTCGGGACATGGGGATAAACACTGAAGCTTTCTTT. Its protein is CSVRDMGINTEAFF.

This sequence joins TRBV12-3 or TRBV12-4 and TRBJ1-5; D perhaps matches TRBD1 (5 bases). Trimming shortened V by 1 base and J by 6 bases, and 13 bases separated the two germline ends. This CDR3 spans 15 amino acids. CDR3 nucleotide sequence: TGTGCCAGCAGTTTAGGGCAGGGTGTTCGTCAGCCCCAGCATTTT. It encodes CASSLGQGVRQPQHF.

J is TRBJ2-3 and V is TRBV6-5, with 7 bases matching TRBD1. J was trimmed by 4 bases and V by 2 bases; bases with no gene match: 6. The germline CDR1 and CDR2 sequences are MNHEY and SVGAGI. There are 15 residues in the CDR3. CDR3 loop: CASSYQRQGADTQYF. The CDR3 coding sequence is TGTGCCAGCAGTTACCAGAGACAGGGAGCAGATACGCAGTATTTT.

The DNA for the CDR3 is TGTGCCAGCAGTTCCCTAGCGGGGGCGTACCAAGAGACCCAGTACTTC. Translating it yields CASSSLAGAYQETQYF. The J gene is TRBJ2-5, the V gene TRBV6-5; 10 bases line up with TRBD2. The J segment lost 0 bases and the V segment lost 4 bases, leaving 5 bases of the junction unmatched. Germline CDR1 and CDR2: MNHEY and SVGAGI. The CDR3 sequence is 16 residues long.

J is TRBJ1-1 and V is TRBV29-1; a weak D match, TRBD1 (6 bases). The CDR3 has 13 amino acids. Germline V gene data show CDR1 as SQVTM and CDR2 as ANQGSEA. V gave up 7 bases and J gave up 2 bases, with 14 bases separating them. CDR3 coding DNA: TGCAGCGGATCCGGGACATTAAACACTGAAGCTTTCTTT. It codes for CSGSGTLNTEAFF.

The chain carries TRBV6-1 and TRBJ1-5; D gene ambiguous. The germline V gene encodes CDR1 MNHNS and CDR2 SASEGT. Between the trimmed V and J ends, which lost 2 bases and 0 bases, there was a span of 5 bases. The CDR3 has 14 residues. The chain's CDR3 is CASSEWGSNQPQHF. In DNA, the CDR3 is TGTGCCAGCAGTGAATGGGGTAGCAATCAGCCCCAGCATTTT.

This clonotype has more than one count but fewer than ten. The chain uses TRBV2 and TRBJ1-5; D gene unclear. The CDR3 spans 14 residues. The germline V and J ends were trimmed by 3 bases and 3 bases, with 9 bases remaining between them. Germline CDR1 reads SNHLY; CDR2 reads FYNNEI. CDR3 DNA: TGTGCCAGCAGTGATAAGAGCATCAATCAGCCCCAGCATTTT. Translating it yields CASSDKSINQPQHF.

CDR3 region: CASSLLSLAEQYV. The CDR3 coding sequence is TGTGCCAGCAGCTTATTAAGCTTAGCCGAGCAGTACGTC. The genes are TRBV7-9 and TRBJ2-7, with D unclear. Germline CDR1 SEHNR, CDR2 FQNEAQ (reference sequence). V lost 2 bases and J 6 bases, leaving 11 bases between the germline ends. This CDR3 is built from 13 residues.

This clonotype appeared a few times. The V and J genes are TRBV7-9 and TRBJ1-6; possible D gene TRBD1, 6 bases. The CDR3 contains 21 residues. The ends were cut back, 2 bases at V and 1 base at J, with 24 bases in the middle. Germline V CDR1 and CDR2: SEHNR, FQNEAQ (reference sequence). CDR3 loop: CASSLSIWGQSSRSYNSPLHF. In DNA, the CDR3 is TGTGCCAGCAGCTTAAGTATTTGGGGACAATCATCGCGATCCTATAATTCACCCCTCCACTTT.

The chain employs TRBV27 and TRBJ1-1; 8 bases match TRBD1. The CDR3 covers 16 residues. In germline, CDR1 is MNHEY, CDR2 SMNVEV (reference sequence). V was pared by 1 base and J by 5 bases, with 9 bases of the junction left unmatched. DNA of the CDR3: TGTGCCAGCAGTTTATTAGGGGGACAGGCCGGGACTGAAGCTTTCTTT. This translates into CASSLLGGQAGTEAFF.

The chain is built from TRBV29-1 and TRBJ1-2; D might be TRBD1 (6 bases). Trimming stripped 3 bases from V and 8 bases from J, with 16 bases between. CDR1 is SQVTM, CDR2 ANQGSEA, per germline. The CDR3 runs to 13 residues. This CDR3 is CSVDTGKTFGYTF. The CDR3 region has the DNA TGCAGCGTTGATACAGGGAAGACATTCGGCTACACCTTC.

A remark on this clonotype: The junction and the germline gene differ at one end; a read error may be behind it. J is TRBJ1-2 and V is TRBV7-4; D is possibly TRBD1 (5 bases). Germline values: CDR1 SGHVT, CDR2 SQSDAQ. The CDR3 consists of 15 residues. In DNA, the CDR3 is TGTGTCAGCAGCTGGAAGGAGACAGTCCTCTATGGCTACACCTTC. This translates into CVSSWKETVLYGYTF. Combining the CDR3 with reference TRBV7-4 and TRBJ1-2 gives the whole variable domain GAGVSQSPRYKVAKRGRDVALRCDSISGHVTLYWYRQTLGQGSEVLTYSQSDAQRDKSGRPSGRFSAERPERSVSTLKIQRTEQGDSAVYLCVSSWKETVLYGYTFGSGTRLTVV.

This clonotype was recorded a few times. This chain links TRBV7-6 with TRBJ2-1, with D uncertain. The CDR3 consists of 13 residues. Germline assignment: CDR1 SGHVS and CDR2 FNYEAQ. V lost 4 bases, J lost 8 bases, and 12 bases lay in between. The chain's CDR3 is CASSSPNSDEQFF. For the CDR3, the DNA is TGTGCCAGCAGCTCGCCCAACTCAGATGAGCAGTTCTTC.

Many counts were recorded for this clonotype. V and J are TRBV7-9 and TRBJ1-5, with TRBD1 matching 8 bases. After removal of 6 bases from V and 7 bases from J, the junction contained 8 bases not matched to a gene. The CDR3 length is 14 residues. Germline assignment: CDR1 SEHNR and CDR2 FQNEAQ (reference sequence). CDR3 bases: TGTGCCAGCAGTCTCGGACAGGGCTGGCAGCCCCAGCATTTT. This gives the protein CASSLGQGWQPQHF.

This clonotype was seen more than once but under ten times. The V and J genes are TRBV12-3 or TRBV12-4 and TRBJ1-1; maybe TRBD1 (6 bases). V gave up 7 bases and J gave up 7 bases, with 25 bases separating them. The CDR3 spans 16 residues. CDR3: CASKPSRDRSNFEAFF. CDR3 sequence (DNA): TGTGCCAGCAAACCTTCACGCGACAGGAGCAATTTTGAAGCTTTCTTT.

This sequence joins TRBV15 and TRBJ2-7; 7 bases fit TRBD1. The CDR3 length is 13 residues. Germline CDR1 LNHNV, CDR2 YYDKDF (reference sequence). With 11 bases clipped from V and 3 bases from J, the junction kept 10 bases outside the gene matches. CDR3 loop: CASSRDRSYEQYF. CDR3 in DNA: TGTGCCTCATCCCGGGACAGAAGCTACGAGCAGTACTTC.

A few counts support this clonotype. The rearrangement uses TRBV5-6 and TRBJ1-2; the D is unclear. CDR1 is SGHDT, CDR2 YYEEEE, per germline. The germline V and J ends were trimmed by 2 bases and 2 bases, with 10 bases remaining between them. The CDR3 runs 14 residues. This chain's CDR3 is CASSFPTMNYGYTF. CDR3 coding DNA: TGTGCCAGCAGCTTCCCTACCATGAACTATGGCTACACCTTC.

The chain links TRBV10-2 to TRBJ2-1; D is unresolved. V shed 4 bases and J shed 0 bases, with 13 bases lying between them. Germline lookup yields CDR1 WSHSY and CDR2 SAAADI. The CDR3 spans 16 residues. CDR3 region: CASSVVSTSSYNEQFF. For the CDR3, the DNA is TGCGCCAGCAGTGTGGTCAGTACGAGCTCCTACAATGAGCAGTTCTTC.